This T cell receptor (beta chain) appears in the sequencing data of a study of radiotherapy plus CTLA-4 blockade in lung cancer. Overall study results and limits: Once radiotherapy plus ipilimumab had been given, TCR clones derived from tumor expanded in blood.

The CDR3 is made up of 13 amino acids. V lost 3 bases, J lost 8 bases, and 14 bases lay in between. As to this clone: Its antigen is still unknown.

Method: immunoSEQ multiplex PCR; TCRdb's copy keeps in-frame clones and lacks some. The sample holds about 86,000 clones, roughly four fifths seen once. Sample: peripheral blood, taken from a patient treated with radiotherapy plus ipilimumab. This sequence originates from a human donor with non-small cell lung cancer who had stable disease on radiotherapy plus ipilimumab. J is TRBJ1-2 and V is TRBV5-7; a weak D match, TRBD1 (6 bases). TRBV5-7 belongs to the ORF category, with a function that is uncertain. This CDR3 reads CASSSGQIRGYTF. CDR3 in DNA: TGTGCCAGCAGCTCTGGACAGATACGAGGCTACACCTTC.